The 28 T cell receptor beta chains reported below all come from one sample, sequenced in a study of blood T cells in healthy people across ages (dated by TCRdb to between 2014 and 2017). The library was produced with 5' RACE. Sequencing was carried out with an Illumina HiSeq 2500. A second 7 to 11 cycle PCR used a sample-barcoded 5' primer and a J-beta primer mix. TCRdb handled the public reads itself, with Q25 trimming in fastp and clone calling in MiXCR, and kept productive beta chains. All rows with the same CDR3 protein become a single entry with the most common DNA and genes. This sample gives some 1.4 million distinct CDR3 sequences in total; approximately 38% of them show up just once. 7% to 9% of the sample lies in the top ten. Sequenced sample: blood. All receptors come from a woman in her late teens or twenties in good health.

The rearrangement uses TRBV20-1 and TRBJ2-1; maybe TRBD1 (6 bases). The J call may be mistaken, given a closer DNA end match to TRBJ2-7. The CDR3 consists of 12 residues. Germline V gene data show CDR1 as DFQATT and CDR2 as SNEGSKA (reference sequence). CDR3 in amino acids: CSVQGYYNEQYF. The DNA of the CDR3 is TGCAGTGTACAGGGTTACTACAATGAGCAGTACTTC.

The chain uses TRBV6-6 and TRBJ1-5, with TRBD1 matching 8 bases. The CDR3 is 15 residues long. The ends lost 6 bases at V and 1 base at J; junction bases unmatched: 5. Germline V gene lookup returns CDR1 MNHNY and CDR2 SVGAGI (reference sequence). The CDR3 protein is CASRTDRASNQPQHF. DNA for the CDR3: TGTGCCAGCAGAACGGACAGGGCGAGCAATCAGCCCCAGCATTTT.

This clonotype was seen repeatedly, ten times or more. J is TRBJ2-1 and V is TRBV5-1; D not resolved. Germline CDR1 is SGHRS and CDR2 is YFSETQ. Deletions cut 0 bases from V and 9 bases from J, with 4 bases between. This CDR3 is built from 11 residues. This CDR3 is CASSLDSEQFF. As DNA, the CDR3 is TGCGCCAGCAGCTTGGACAGTGAGCAGTTCTTC.

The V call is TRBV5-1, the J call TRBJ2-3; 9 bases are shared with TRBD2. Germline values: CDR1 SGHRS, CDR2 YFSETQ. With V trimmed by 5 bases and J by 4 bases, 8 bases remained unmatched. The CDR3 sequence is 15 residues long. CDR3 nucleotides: TGCGCCAGCAGGATCGGACTAGCGCCTCCAGATACGCAGTATTTT. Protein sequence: CASRIGLAPPDTQYF.

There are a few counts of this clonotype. The CDR3 is CSVELAANEAFF. The CDR3 nucleotides read TGCAGCGTTGAGTTGGCGGCAAATGAAGCTTTCTTT. This rearrangement joins TRBV29-1 to TRBJ1-1; D call uncertain. Germline V gene data show CDR1 as SQVTM and CDR2 as ANQGSEA. This CDR3 has 12 residues. With 3 bases removed from V and 7 bases from J, the gap between germline ends came to 12 bases. Based on the CDR3 plus reference TRBV29-1 and TRBJ1-1, the full variable domain is SAVISQKPSRDICQRGTSLTIQCQVDSQVTMMFWYRQQPGQSLTLIATANQGSEATYESGFVIDKFPISRPNLTFSTLTVSNMSPEDSSIYLCSVELAANEAFFGQGTRLTVV.

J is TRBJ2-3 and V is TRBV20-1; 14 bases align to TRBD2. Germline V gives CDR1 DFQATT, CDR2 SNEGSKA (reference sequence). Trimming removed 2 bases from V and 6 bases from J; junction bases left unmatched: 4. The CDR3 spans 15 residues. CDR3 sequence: CSARTGTSGSDTQYF. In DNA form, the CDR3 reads TGCAGTGCTAGAACCGGGACTAGCGGGAGTGATACGCAGTATTTT.

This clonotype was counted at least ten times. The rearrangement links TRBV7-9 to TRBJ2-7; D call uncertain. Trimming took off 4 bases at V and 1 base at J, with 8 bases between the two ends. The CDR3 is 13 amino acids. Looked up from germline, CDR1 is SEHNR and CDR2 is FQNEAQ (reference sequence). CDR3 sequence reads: CASSSPISYEQYF. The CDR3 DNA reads TGTGCCAGCAGCTCTCCCATTTCCTACGAGCAGTACTTC. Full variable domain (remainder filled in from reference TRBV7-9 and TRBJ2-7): DTGVSQNPRHKITKRGQNVTFRCDPISEHNRLYWYRQTLGQGPEFLTYFQNEAQLEKSRLLSDRFSAERPKGSFSTLEIQRTEQGDSAMYLCASSSPISYEQYFGPGTRLTVT.

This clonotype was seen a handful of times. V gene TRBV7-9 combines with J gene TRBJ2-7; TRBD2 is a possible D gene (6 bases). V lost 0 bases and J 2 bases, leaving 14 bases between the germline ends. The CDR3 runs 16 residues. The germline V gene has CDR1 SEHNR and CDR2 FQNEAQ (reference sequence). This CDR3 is CASSLARGVTAYEQYF. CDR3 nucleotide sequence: TGTGCCAGCAGCTTAGCTCGCGGGGTAACAGCCTACGAGCAGTACTTC.

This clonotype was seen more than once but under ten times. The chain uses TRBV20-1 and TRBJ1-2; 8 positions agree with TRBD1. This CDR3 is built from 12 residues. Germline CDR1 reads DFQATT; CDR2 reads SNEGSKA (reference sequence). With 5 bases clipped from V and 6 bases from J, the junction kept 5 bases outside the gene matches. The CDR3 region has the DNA TGCAGTGCTCCAGTGGGACAGGATGGCTACACCTTC. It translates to CSAPVGQDGYTF.

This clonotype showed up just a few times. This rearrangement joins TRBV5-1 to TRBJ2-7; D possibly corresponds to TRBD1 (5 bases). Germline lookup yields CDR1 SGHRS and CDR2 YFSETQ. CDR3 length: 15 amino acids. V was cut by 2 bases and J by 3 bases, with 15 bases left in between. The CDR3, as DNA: TGCGCCAGCAGCTTTGGACATACATCGGGCTACGAGCAGTACTTC. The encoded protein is CASSFGHTSGYEQYF. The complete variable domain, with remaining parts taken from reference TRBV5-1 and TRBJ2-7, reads KAGVTQTPRYLIKTRGQQVTLSCSPISGHRSVSWYQQTPGQGLQFLFEYFSETQRNKGNFPGRFSGRQFSNSRSEMNVSTLELGDSALYLCASSFGHTSGYEQYFGPGTRLTVT.

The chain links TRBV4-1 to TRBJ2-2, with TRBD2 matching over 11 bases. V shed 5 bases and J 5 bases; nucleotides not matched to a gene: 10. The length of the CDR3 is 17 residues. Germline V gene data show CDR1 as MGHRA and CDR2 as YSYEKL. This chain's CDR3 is CASSTSGTSGGTGELFF. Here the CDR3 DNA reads TGCGCCAGCAGCACTTCCGGGACTAGCGGAGGAACCGGGGAGCTGTTTTTT.

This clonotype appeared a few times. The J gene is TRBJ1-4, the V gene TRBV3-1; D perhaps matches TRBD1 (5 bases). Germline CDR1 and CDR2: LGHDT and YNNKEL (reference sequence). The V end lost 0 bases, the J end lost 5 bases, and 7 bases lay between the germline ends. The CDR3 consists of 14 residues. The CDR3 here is CASSQDWDNEKLFF. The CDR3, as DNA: TGTGCCAGCAGCCAAGACTGGGACAATGAAAAACTGTTTTTT.

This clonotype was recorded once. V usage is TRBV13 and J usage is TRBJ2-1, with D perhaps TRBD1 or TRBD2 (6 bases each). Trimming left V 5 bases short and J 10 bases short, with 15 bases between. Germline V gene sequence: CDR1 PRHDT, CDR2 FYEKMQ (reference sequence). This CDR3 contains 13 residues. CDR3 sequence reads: CASSVTGAGEQFF. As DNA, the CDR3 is TGTGCCAGCAGCGTAACGGGGGCCGGAGAGCAGTTCTTC.

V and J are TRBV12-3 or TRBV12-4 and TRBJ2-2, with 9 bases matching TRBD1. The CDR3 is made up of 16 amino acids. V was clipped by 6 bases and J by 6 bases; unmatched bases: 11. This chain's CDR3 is CASSPTGGAEAGELFF. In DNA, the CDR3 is TGTGCCAGCAGCCCCACAGGGGGCGCCGAAGCCGGGGAGCTGTTTTTT.

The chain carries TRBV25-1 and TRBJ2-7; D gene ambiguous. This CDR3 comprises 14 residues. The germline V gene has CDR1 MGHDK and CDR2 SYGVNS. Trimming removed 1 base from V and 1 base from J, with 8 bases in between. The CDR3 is CASSELGVSYEQYF. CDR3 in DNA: TGTGCCAGCAGTGAATTGGGCGTTTCCTACGAGCAGTACTTC.

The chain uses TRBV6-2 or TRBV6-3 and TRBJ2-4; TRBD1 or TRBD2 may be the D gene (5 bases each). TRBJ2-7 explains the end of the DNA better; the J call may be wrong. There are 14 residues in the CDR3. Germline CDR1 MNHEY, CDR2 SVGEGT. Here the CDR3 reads CASSVFWGSYEQYF. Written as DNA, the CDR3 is TGTGCCAGCAGTGTTTTCTGGGGGTCCTACGAGCAGTACTTC.

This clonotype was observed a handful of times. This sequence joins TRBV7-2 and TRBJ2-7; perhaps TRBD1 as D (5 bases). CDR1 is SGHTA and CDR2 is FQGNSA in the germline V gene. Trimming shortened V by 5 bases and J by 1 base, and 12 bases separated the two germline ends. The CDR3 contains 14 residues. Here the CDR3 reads CASSPGKVSYEQYF. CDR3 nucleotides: TGTGCCAGCAGCCCAGGGAAGGTATCCTACGAGCAGTACTTC. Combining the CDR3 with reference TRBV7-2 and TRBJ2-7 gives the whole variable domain GAGVSQSPSNKVTEKGKDVELRCDPISGHTALYWYRQSLGQGLEFLIYFQGNSAPDKSGLPSDRFSAERTGGSVSTLTIQRTQQEDSAVYLCASSPGKVSYEQYFGPGTRLTVT.

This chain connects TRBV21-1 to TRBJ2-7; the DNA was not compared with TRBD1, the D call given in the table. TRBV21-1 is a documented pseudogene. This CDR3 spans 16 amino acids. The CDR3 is CASSNTARTPCYEQYF. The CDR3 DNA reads TGTGCCAGCAGCAATACTGCGAGGACGCCCTGTTACGAGCAGTACTTC.

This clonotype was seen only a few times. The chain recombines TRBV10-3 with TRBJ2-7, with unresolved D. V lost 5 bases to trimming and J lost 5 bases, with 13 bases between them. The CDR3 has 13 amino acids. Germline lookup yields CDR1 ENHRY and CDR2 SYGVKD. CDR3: CAISFGGINEQYF. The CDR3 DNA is TGTGCCATCAGTTTCGGCGGAATTAACGAGCAGTACTTC.

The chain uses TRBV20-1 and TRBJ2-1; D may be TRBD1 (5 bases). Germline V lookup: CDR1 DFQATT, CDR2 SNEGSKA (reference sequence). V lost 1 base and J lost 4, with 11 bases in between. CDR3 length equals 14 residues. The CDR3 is CSARGGQGYNEQFF. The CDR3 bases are TGCAGTGCTAGAGGGGGCCAAGGGTACAATGAGCAGTTCTTC.

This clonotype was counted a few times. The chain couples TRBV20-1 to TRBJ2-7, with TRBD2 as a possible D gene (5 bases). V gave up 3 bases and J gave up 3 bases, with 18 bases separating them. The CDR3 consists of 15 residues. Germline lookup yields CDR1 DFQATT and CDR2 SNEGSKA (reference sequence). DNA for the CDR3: TGCAGTGCTAGCAGCGCCGGACGGGATTACTACGAGCAGTACTTC. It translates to CSASSAGRDYYEQYF.

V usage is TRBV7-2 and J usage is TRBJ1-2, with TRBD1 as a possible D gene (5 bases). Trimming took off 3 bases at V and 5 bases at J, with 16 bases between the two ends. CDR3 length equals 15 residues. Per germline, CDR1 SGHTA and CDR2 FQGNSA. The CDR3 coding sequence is TGTGCCAGCAGCTTCGTTCAGGGACCGGGATATGGCTACACCTTC. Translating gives CASSFVQGPGYGYTF. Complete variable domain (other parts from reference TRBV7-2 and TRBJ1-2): GAGVSQSPSNKVTEKGKDVELRCDPISGHTALYWYRQSLGQGLEFLIYFQGNSAPDKSGLPSDRFSAERTGGSVSTLTIQRTQQEDSAVYLCASSFVQGPGYGYTFGSGTRLTVV.

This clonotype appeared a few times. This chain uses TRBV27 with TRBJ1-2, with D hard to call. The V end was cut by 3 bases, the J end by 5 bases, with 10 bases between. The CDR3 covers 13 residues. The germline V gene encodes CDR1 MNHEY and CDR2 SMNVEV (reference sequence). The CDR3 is CASSFDMGYGYTF. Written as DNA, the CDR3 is TGTGCCAGCAGTTTTGATATGGGATATGGCTACACCTTC.

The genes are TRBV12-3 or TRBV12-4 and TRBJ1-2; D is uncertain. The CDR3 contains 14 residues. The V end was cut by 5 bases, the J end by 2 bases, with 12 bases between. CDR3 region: CASSEVVGNYGYTF. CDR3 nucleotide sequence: TGTGCCAGCAGTGAGGTCGTAGGGAACTATGGCTACACCTTC.

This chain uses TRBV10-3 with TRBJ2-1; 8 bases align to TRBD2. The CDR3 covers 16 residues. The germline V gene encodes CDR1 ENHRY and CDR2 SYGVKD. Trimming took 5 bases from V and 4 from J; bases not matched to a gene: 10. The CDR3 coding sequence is TGTGCCATCAGTCCAATAGCGGGGACCCGTTACAATGAGCAGTTCTTC. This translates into CAISPIAGTRYNEQFF.

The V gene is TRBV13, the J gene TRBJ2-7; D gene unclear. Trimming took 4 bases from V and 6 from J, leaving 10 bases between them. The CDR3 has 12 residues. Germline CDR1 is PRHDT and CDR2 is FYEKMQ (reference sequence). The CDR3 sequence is CASSSQASEQYF. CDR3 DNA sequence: TGTGCCAGCAGCTCCCAAGCGAGCGAGCAGTACTTC. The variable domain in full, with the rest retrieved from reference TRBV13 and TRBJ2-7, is AAGVIQSPRHLIKEKRETATLKCYPIPRHDTVYWYQQGPGQDPQFLISFYEKMQSDKGSIPDRFSAQQFSDYHSELNMSSLELGDSALYFCASSSQASEQYFGPGTRLTVT.

The CDR3: CASSEWGLAGATSYNEQFF. CDR3 in DNA: TGCGCCAGCAGTGAGTGGGGACTAGCGGGGGCCACCTCCTACAATGAGCAGTTCTTC. The chain carries TRBV10-2 and TRBJ2-1; 14 positions match TRBD2. The CDR3 is made up of 19 amino acids. The germline V gene encodes CDR1 WSHSY and CDR2 SAAADI. The V gene end was trimmed by 1 base and the J gene end by 0 bases; junction bases not matched to a gene: 5.

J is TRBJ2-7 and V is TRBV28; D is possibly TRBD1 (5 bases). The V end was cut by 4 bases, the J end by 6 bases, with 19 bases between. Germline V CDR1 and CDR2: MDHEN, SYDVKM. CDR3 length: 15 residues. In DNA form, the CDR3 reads TGTGCCAGCAGTTCATCGGGCCCCAGGGTGACCGAGCAGTACTTC. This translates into CASSSSGPRVTEQYF. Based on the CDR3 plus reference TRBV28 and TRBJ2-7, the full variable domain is DVKVTQSSRYLVKRTGEKVFLECVQDMDHENMFWYRQDPGLGLRLIYFSYDVKMKEKGDIPEGYSVSREKKERFSLILESASTNQTSMYLCASSSSGPRVTEQYFGPGTRLTVT.